The rows below give T cell receptor beta chains drawn from one sample of a study of blood T cell repertoires in COVID-19. Repertoires were generated with immunoSEQ multiplex PCR, while TCRdb's copy carries only in-frame clones and drops some. The repertoire consists of over 300,000 clones, with approximately 90% occurring once and the leading ten covering approximately 1%. Sequences were obtained from PBMCs or T cells enriched from blood (not recorded which). These receptors came from a woman aged 30 to 39 with acute COVID-19. The CDR3 runs from the conserved cysteine through the conserved F or W. The D gene is left open where the match is weak. Only part of the rows carry a size: once, few, many, or a class if the clone is expanded.

size,J,V,D,CDR3,DNA
few,TRBJ2-3,TRBV5-1,NA,CASSLGSTSNTQYF,TGCGCCAGCAGCTTGGGGTCGACTAGTAATACGCAGTATTTT
once,TRBJ1-2,TRBV19,TRBD1,CASSTIGQGFVYGYTF,TGTGCCAGTAGTACCATTGGACAGGGGTTTGTCTATGGCTACACCTTC
NA,TRBJ1-2,TRBV18,NA,CASSHSEGYGYTF,TGTGCCAGCTCACACTCCGAGGGCTATGGCTACACCTTC
once,TRBJ1-5,TRBV2,NA,CASSGQLYSNQPQHF,TGTGCCAGCAGTGGACAGCTTTACAGCAATCAGCCCCAGCATTTT
NA,TRBJ1-6,TRBV4-3,NA,CASSQQGFLNSPLHF,TGCGCCAGCAGCCAACAGGGTTTCTTAAATTCACCCCTCCACTTT
NA,TRBJ1-2,TRBV5-1,NA,CASSLKGDYGYTF,TGCGCCAGCAGCTTGAAAGGGGACTATGGCTACACCTTC
NA,TRBJ1-5,TRBV5-1,NA,CASRIDRGNQPQHF,TGCGCCAGTAGGATAGATCGGGGAAATCAGCCCCAGCATTTT
once,TRBJ2-1,TRBV20-1,TRBD2,CSASSGGGEQFF,TGCAGTGCTAGTAGCGGGGGGGGTGAGCAGTTCTTC
NA,TRBJ1-4,TRBV29-1,TRBD1,CSALENTGDKLFF,TGCAGCGCCTTAGAAAATACAGGGGACAAACTGTTTTTT
NA,TRBJ2-7,TRBV6-2/TRBV6-3,TRBD2,CASGRGGPQNEQYF,TGTGCCAGCGGCCGGGGGGGGCCGCAAAACGAGCAGTACTTC
few,TRBJ1-2,TRBV29-1,NA,CSVEASNYGYTF,TGCAGCGTTGAAGCATCTAACTATGGCTACACCTTC
NA,TRBJ1-2,TRBV30,TRBD1,CAWRETGGANYGYTF,TGTGCCTGGAGAGAAACAGGGGGAGCTAACTATGGCTACACCTTC
NA,TRBJ2-7,TRBV6-1,NA,CASSERVFPYEQYF,TGTGCCAGCAGTGAACGGGTCTTCCCCTACGAGCAGTACTTC
NA,TRBJ2-1,TRBV5-1,NA,CASSYRQEDNTEQFF,TGCGCCAGCAGCTATCGACAGGAGGACAATACGGAGCAGTTCTTC
NA,TRBJ2-7,TRBV5-6,NA,CASSLRALGAGGVYEQYF,TGTGCCAGCAGCTTGCGGGCTTTGGGGGCAGGTGGGGTCTACGAGCAGTACTTC
NA,TRBJ1-3,TRBV5-1,NA,CASSLSGGTGNTIYF,TGCGCCAGCAGCCTTAGTGGGGGGACCGGAAACACCATATATTTT
NA,TRBJ1-2,TRBV5-5,NA,CASSLRWGTLEDGYTF,TGTGCCAGCAGCTTGAGGTGGGGGACTTTGGAGGACGGCTACACCTTC
few,TRBJ1-5,TRBV25-1,NA,CASSPGHRPNQPQHF,TGTGCCAGCAGTCCGGGACACCGACCCAATCAGCCCCAGCATTTT
NA,TRBJ2-3,TRBV30,TRBD2,CAWSLASGTDTQYF,TGTGCCTGGAGTTTGGCTAGCGGAACAGATACGCAGTATTTT
NA,TRBJ2-1,TRBV3-1/TRBV3-2,TRBD2,CASSPRLAGFYNEQFF,TGTGCCAGCAGCCCTAGACTAGCGGGGTTCTACAATGAGCAGTTCTTC
once,TRBJ2-3,TRBV24-1,TRBD1,CATGTGVSDTQYF,TGTGCCACCGGGACAGGGGTTTCAGATACGCAGTATTTT
NA,TRBJ1-6,TRBV7-9,TRBD1,CASSAQGAGNSPLHF,TGTGCCAGCAGCGCGCAGGGGGCTGGTAATTCACCCCTCCACTTT
NA,TRBJ2-7,TRBV9,NA,CASSPGGTTAYEQYF,TGTGCCAGCAGCCCAGGGGGGACAACAGCCTACGAGCAGTACTTC
NA,TRBJ2-1,TRBV5-1,NA,CASSFSGGLYNEQFF,TGCGCCAGCAGCTTCTCCGGGGGACTCTACAATGAGCAGTTCTTC
NA,TRBJ1-3,TRBV19,TRBD1,CASRRQGTGNTIYF,TGTGCCAGTCGTAGACAGGGTACTGGAAACACCATATATTTT
NA,TRBJ2-2,TRBV5-1,TRBD1,CASSPGTGVNTGELFF,TGCGCCAGCAGCCCCGGGACAGGGGTGAACACCGGGGAGCTGTTTTTT
NA,TRBJ1-3,TRBV7-9,TRBD1,CASSLPTTGQGGNTIYF,TGTGCCAGCAGCTTACCAACGACGGGACAGGGGGGAAACACCATATATTTT
NA,TRBJ2-5,TRBV29-1,NA,CSVTPMGETQYF,TGCAGCGTGACACCGATGGGAGAGACCCAGTACTTC
NA,TRBJ1-1,TRBV2,NA,CASSLDRNTEAFF,TGTGCCAGCAGTCTCGACAGGAACACTGAAGCTTTCTTT
NA,TRBJ1-5,TRBV7-2,TRBD1,CASSLGTGKNQPQHF,TGTGCCAGCAGCTTGGGGACAGGAAAAAATCAGCCCCAGCATTTT
NA,TRBJ2-1,TRBV10-2,TRBD2,CASSESGTRLNEQFF,TGCGCCAGCAGTGAGTCGGGGACTAGACTTAATGAGCAGTTCTTC
NA,TRBJ2-2,TRBV24-1,NA,CATSDLYSGELFF,TGTGCCACCAGTGATTTGTACTCCGGGGAGCTGTTTTTT
NA,TRBJ1-4,TRBV19,TRBD1,CASSDRGARGEKLFF,TGTGCCAGTAGCGACAGGGGGGCGCGAGGGGAAAAACTGTTTTTT
NA,TRBJ1-2,TRBV5-4,TRBD1,CASSWTGGGYTF,TGTGCCAGCAGCTGGACAGGCGGTGGCTACACCTTC
few,TRBJ1-6,TRBV7-2,TRBD1,CASRGEGASPLHF,TGTGCCAGCAGAGGAGAGGGGGCTTCACCCCTCCACTTT
NA,TRBJ1-4,TRBV4-1,TRBD1,CASGDRGEKLFF,TGCGCCAGCGGCGACAGGGGTGAAAAACTGTTTTTT
NA,TRBJ1-1,TRBV4-1,NA,CASSQSNTEAFF,TGCGCCAGCAGCCAGTCTAACACTGAAGCTTTCTTT
NA,TRBJ1-1,TRBV29-1,NA,CSVEGRGRTEAFF,TGCAGCGTTGAAGGCCGAGGGAGGACTGAAGCTTTCTTT
NA,TRBJ2-1,TRBV5-5,NA,CASSLAQRNEQFF,TGTGCCAGCAGCTTGGCCCAGCGTAATGAGCAGTTCTTC
once,TRBJ2-3,TRBV6-5,TRBD2,CASKRASGGSDTQYF,TGTGCCAGCAAACGGGCTAGCGGGGGATCAGATACGCAGTATTTT
NA,TRBJ1-1,TRBV29-1,NA,CSVHSQTQGTEAFF,TGCAGCGTCCACAGCCAGACCCAGGGAACTGAAGCTTTCTTT
once,TRBJ2-7,TRBV29-1,TRBD1,CSVVTGTGVGEQYF,TGCAGCGTTGTTACCGGGACAGGGGTTGGCGAGCAGTACTTC